This TCR beta chain was sequenced in a study of OX40 agonist ivuxolimab in advanced cancers. Overall study context: Patients received intravenous ivuxolimab every 2 weeks at 0.01 to 10 mg/kg. Three patients got partial responses; one had hepatocellular carcinoma and two had cutaneous melanoma.

The CDR3 covers 14 residues. CDR1 is SGHDT, CDR2 YYEEEE, per germline. The ends were cut back, 4 bases at V and 3 bases at J, with 13 bases in the middle. Profiling relied on immunoSEQ multiplex PCR, and the TCRdb table lists in-frame clones only, not all of them. The table includes over 45,000 clones, 88% detected once. The origin of this receptor is an adult with an advanced solid tumor such as melanoma, head and neck, liver or kidney cancer. The specimen was CD4+ or CD8+ T cells sorted from blood, collected in a trial of the OX40 agonist ivuxolimab. V usage is TRBV5-6 and J usage is TRBJ2-5; D perhaps matches TRBD2 (6 bases). Here the CDR3 DNA reads TGTGCCAGCAGCCCTTTAGGAGGGGAAGAGACCCAGTACTTC. It encodes CASSPLGGEETQYF.